This T cell receptor beta chain was captured by sequencing in a study of cytomegalovirus exposure and HLA in healthy donors. The PCR had 60 Vbeta and 13 Jbeta primers. Clones were sequenced by immunoSEQ multiplex PCR, and TCRdb holds only the in-frame ones, with some missing. The data show 95,000 to 150,000 clones, with approximately 70% seen just once and about 1.5% held by the top ten. The CDR3 runs 13 residues. The V end lost 7 bases, the J end lost 8 bases, and 18 bases lay between the germline ends. In germline, CDR1 is SNHLY, CDR2 FYNNEI. This sequence joins TRBV2 and TRBJ2-7; maybe TRBD1 (6 bases). The receptor's source is a man aged 18 to 30 in good health and CMV-seronegative. Source material: PBMCs. CDR3 DNA sequence: TGTGCCAGCATTGGGCAGACAGGTAATAAGCAGTACTTC. Translating it yields CASIGQTGNKQYF.